This TCR beta chain was sequenced during a study of control samples from healthy donors and cancer patients. Repertoires were generated with immunoSEQ multiplex PCR, while TCRdb's copy carries only in-frame clones and drops some. The sample holds 150,000 to 200,000 clones; around 87% are singletons and the top ten take roughly 1.3%. The CDR3 sequence is 13 residues long. V gave up 4 bases and J gave up 7 bases, with 14 bases separating them. Germline CDR1 reads LGHNA; CDR2 reads YSLEER. This sequence originates from a woman aged 50 to 65 in good health. The material sequenced was blood. The chain has TRBV4-3 and TRBJ2-7; the D gene is possibly TRBD2 (5 bases). The CDR3 nucleotides are TGCGCCAGCAGCCCCGGTGGTGGCGGGGAGCAGTACTTC. This gives the protein CASSPGGGGEQYF.